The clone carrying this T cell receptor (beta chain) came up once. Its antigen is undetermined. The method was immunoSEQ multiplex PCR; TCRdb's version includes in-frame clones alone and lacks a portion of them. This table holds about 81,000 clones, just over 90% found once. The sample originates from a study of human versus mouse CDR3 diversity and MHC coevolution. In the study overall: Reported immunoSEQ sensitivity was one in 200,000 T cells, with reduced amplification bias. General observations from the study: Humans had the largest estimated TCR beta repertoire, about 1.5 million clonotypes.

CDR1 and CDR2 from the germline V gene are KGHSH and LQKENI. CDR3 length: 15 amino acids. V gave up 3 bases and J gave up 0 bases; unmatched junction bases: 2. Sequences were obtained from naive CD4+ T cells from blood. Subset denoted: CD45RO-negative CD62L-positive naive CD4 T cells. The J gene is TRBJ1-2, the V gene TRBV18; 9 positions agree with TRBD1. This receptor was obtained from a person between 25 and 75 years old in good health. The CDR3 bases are TGTGCCAGCTCACCGCGGACAGGGGCTAACTATGGCTACACCTTC. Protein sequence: CASSPRTGANYGYTF. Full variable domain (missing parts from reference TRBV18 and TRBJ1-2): NAGVMQNPRHLVRRRGQEARLRCSPMKGHSHVYWYRQLPEEGLKFMVYLQKENIIDESGMPKERFSAEFPKEGPSILRIQQVVRGDSAAYFCASSPRTGANYGYTFGSGTRLTVV.